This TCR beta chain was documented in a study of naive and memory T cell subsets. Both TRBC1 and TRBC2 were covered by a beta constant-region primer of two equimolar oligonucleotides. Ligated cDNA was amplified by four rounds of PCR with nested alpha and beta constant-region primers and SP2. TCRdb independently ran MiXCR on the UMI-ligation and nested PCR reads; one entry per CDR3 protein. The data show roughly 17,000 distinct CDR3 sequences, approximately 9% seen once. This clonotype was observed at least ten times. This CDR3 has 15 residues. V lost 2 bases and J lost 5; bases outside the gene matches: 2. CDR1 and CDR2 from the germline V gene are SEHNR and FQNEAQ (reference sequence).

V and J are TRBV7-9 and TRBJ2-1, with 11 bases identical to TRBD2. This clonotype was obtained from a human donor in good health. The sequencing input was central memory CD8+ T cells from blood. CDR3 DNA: TGTGCCAGCAGCTTACGACTAGCGGGGCACAATGAGCAGTTCTTC. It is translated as CASSLRLAGHNEQFF.